This passage covers 8 T cell receptor beta chains from one sample sequenced in a study of blood T cells in healthy people across ages. Next came a second PCR, run for 7 to 11 cycles, which used a sample-barcoded 5' primer along with a J-beta primer mix. MiXCR, run by TCRdb on the 5' RACE reads, gives a single entry per CDR3 protein. Here the sample spans hundreds of thousands of distinct CDR3 sequences, 53% being singletons. Specimen: blood. These TCRs come from a man older than 75 in good health.

The chain couples TRBV12-3 or TRBV12-4 to TRBJ2-5; D might be TRBD2 (6 bases). The DNA end is more similar to TRBJ2-7, so the J call may be wrong. The CDR3 length is 14 residues. The CDR3 sequence is CASSPDGGVYEQYF. DNA for the CDR3: TGTGCCAGCAGCCCAGATGGAGGGGTCTACGAGCAGTACTTC.

To note about this clonotype: One end of the junction is discordant with germline, which a read error may explain. This chain joins TRBV5-1 and TRBJ2-1, with 9 bases aligning to TRBD2. This CDR3 has 16 amino acids. Germline CDR1 and CDR2: SGHRS and YFSETQ. CDR3 residues: CASSLGASGINNEQFF. CDR3 DNA sequence: TGCGCCAGCAGCTTGGGAGCTAGCGGGATAAACAATGAGCAGTTCTTT.

This clonotype was found a few times. The rearrangement uses TRBV20-1 and TRBJ2-3; D gene uncertain. The CDR3 consists of 15 residues. Trimming shortened V by 0 bases and J by 0 bases, and 10 bases separated the two germline ends. Germline loops: CDR1 DFQATT, CDR2 SNEGSKA (reference sequence). This chain's CDR3 is CSARDSKGSTDTQYF. The CDR3 coding sequence is TGCAGTGCTAGAGATTCGAAGGGTAGCACAGATACGCAGTATTTT.

Concerning this clonotype: This may come from a read error, since a much larger clone is one base off. The rearrangement links TRBV29-1 to TRBJ2-4; D unresolved. TRBJ2-7 matches the DNA end more closely, so the J call is doubtful. There are 11 residues in the CDR3. Germline loops: CDR1 SQVTM, CDR2 ANQGSEA. Written as DNA, the CDR3 is TGCAGCGTTCTACTGACGGACGAGCAGTACTTC. This codes for CSVLLTDEQYF.

The V and J genes are TRBV20-1 and TRBJ2-5, with 9 nucleotides matching TRBD1. The CDR3 runs to 15 residues. The V and J ends lost 4 bases and 11 bases, in that order; junction bases with no gene match: 17. Germline lookup yields CDR1 DFQATT and CDR2 SNEGSKA (reference sequence). The CDR3 region is CSATQPGTGSVEQYF. In nucleotides, the CDR3 is TGCAGTGCTACCCAGCCCGGGACAGGGAGTGTAGAGCAGTACTTC.

The chain has TRBV18 and TRBJ2-5; weak D call: TRBD1 (6 bases). The CDR3 has 14 residues. CDR1 is KGHSH, CDR2 LQKENI, per germline. With 3 bases removed from V and 4 bases from J, the gap between germline ends came to 12 bases. The CDR3 nucleotides read TGTGCCAGCTCACCGGACAGCCGGGCAGAGACCCAGTACTTC. Protein: CASSPDSRAETQYF.

V is TRBV24-1 and J is TRBJ2-1, with D possibly being TRBD2 (6 bases). CDR3 length: 16 amino acids. Germline V gene sequence: CDR1 KGHDR, CDR2 SFDVKD. Deletions cut 4 bases from V and 8 bases from J, with 20 bases between. The CDR3 DNA reads TGTGCCACCAGTGACTATAGCGGACCTCAGGGTCATGAGCAGTTCTTC. It codes for CATSDYSGPQGHEQFF.

The CDR3 loop is CASSVVPEETQYF. The CDR3 coding sequence is TGTGCCAGCAGCGTAGTACCAGAAGAGACCCAGTACTTC. The chain carries TRBV9 and TRBJ2-7; D is unclear. The J call may be faulty, since TRBJ2-5 better matches the DNA end. The CDR3 extends over 13 amino acids. Germline CDR1 and CDR2: SGDLS and YYNGEE.